The rows below give T cell receptor beta chains drawn from one sample of a study of cytomegalovirus exposure and HLA in healthy donors. Repertoires were generated with immunoSEQ multiplex PCR, while TCRdb's copy carries only in-frame clones and drops some. Of roughly 150,000 clones listed, roughly 72% were seen once; the top ten hold roughly 2.1%. The source material was PBMCs. These receptor sequences come from a man aged 35 to 55 in good health and CMV-seronegative. The CDR3 runs from the conserved cysteine through the conserved F or W. The D gene is left open where the match is weak. Only part of the rows carry a size: once, few, many, or a class if the clone is expanded.

D gene	clone size	CDR3 length	J gene	V gene	CDR3 DNA	CDR3 protein
TRBD1	few	15	TRBJ2-7	TRBV4-2	TGTGCCAGCAGCCAAGAGACGACAGGGGCTTACGAGCAGTACTTC	CASSQETTGAYEQYF
NA	NA	15	TRBJ2-1	TRBV6-5	TGTGCCAGCAGTTACTCAACGGGGAACTACAATGAGCAGTTCTTC	CASSYSTGNYNEQFF
TRBD2	NA	16	TRBJ2-5	TRBV6-6	TGTGCCAGCAGTTACTCGGGGGGGTCCCTACAAGAGACCCAGTACTTC	CASSYSGGSLQETQYF
NA	NA	14	TRBJ1-2	TRBV28	TGTGCCAGCAGTTGGGACATTCCTAACTATGGCTACACCTTC	CASSWDIPNYGYTF
TRBD1	NA	15	TRBJ2-7	TRBV7-6	TGTGCCAGCAGCCTCAGACAGGGGGCCAAGTACGAGCAGTACTTC	CASSLRQGAKYEQYF
NA	NA	13	TRBJ2-1	TRBV5-1	TGCGCCAGCAACCAGGGGTGGTACAATGAGCAGTTCTTC	CASNQGWYNEQFF
NA	once	14	TRBJ1-5	TRBV5-1	TGCGCCAGCAGCTTGGACGGGGGCAATCAGCCCCAGCATTTT	CASSLDGGNQPQHF
TRBD1	NA	15	TRBJ2-7	TRBV6-1	TGTGCCAGCAGTGCAGGGGGATATCCTCCCTACGAGCAGTACTTC	CASSAGGYPPYEQYF
NA	NA	15	TRBJ1-1	TRBV6-6	TGTGCCAGCAGTCACAGGAGAAGAATGAACACTGAAGCTTTCTTT	CASSHRRRMNTEAFF
TRBD1	NA	14	TRBJ1-2	TRBV5-4	TGTGCCAGCAGCCGCAACACAGGGGTCTATGGCTACACCTTC	CASSRNTGVYGYTF